This record looks at one T cell receptor (beta chain) sequence and its context. The record originates from a study of blood T cell repertoires in COVID-19. About the research overall: Specimens from acute and convalescent COVID-19 originated in the United States, Italy and Spain. PBMCs, B-cell-depleted T cells, or T cells provided the cDNA or gDNA that made up the material.

Original handling: Researchers report that nucleated cell counts were estimated from reference gene primer amplification. Only in-frame clones appear in the TCRdb table, and some are missing; sequencing was by immunoSEQ multiplex PCR. V and J calls and clone size are as listed in that table; D and trimming were resolved from the DNA. This repertoire shows some 270,000 clones, less than 90% found once; its top ten account for approximately 1.5%. Trimming removed 3 bases from V and 5 bases from J; junction bases left unmatched: 7. The CDR3 spans 15 residues. Germline CDR1 reads SEHNR; CDR2 reads FQNEAQ (reference sequence).

Source material: peripheral blood. The V call is TRBV7-9, the J call TRBJ2-7; 10 bases agree with TRBD1. The TCR sequence derives from a woman in her thirties or forties who had recovered from COVID-19. The CDR3 coding sequence is TGTGCCAGCAGCTTCAGGACAGGGGGTTTCGACGAGCAGTACTTC. Translating it yields CASSFRTGGFDEQYF.